The clone carrying this T cell receptor (beta chain) was detected only a few times. The data originate from a study of blood T cells in healthy people across ages. Germline V gene data show CDR1 as SQVTM and CDR2 as ANQGSEA. The CDR3 runs 16 residues. J was trimmed by 3 bases and V by 3 bases; bases with no gene match: 11. A sample-barcoded 5' primer and a J-beta primer mix were used in a second PCR of about 6 to 12 cycles. TCRdb used MiXCR to reprocess the 5' RACE reads, holding one entry per CDR3 protein. Found here are around 820,000 distinct CDR3 sequences, approximately 25% of them singletons; the top ten hold 3% to 4%. This sample also appeared in a second study, on T cells of mothers and their children.

This TCR was recovered from a boy younger than 18 in good health. The sequencing input was blood. J is TRBJ1-1 and V is TRBV29-1, with 9 bases matching TRBD1. The CDR3 loop reads CSVDNPGQGTDTEAFF. For the CDR3, the DNA is TGCAGCGTTGATAACCCGGGACAGGGTACGGACACTGAAGCTTTCTTT.